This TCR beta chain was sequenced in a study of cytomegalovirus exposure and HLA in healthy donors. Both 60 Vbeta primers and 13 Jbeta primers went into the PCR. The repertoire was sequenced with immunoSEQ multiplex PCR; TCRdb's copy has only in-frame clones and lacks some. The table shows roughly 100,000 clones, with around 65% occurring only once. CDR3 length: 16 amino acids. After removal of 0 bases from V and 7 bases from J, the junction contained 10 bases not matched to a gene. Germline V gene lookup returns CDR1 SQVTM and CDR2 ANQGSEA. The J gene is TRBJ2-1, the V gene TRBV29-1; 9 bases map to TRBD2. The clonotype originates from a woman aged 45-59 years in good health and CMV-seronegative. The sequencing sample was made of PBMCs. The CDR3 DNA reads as TGCAGCGTTGAAGACTCTAGCGGGAAGGTTTGGAATGAGCAGTTCTTC. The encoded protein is CSVEDSSGKVWNEQFF.